This T cell receptor (beta chain) was captured by sequencing in a study of cytomegalovirus exposure and HLA in healthy donors. Study-level findings and limits: As a later analysis revealed, most CMV-associated TCR beta chains appeared HLA-restricted.

The PCR ran on 60 Vbeta and 13 Jbeta primers. Clones were sequenced by immunoSEQ multiplex PCR, and TCRdb holds only the in-frame ones, with some missing. Counted here are 200,000 to 250,000 clones, over 70% occurring once; the ten biggest clones make up under 8%. Donors were ostensibly healthy at sampling, although undocumented immune exposures were probable. With regard to this clone: Its specificity is not known.

Germline V gene data show CDR1 as KGHSH and CDR2 as LQKENI. The V and J ends lost 3 bases and 0 bases, in that order; junction bases with no gene match: 1. This CDR3 has 14 amino acids. The chain employs TRBV18 and TRBJ1-1; 7 nucleotides match TRBD1. The sample taken for sequencing was PBMCs. The clonotype comes from a woman in her sixties in good health and CMV-seropositive. In DNA form, the CDR3 reads TGTGCCAGCTCACCCGGACAGGTGAACACTGAAGCTTTCTTT. It translates to CASSPGQVNTEAFF.